One and the same sample provided the 9 T cell receptor beta chains below, sequenced in a study of PD-1 blockade in classical Hodgkin lymphoma. Described time point: cycle 4 day 1 (C4D1), after 5 to 7 weeks of nivolumab. Each of the patients experienced relapse following autologous stem cell transplantation, and their brentuximab vedotin exposure differed. The repertoire was sequenced with immunoSEQ multiplex PCR; TCRdb's copy has only in-frame clones and lacks some. There are 100,000 or so clones in the sample; more than 85% occur only once, and around 2% lies in the top ten. The material was peripheral blood mononuclear cells (PBMCs), obtained before the fourth cycle of nivolumab. The receptors originated from a human donor with classical Hodgkin lymphoma.

This sequence joins TRBV19 and TRBJ1-5; no clear D. CDR3 length: 15 residues. Germline V gene lookup returns CDR1 LNHDA and CDR2 SQIVND (reference sequence). Trimming cost V 4 bases and J 1 base, with 11 bases left between them. The CDR3, as DNA: TGTGCCAGTAGTACGGTCGGCAGGAGCAATCAGCCCCAGCATTTT. Its protein is CASSTVGRSNQPQHF.

This chain joins TRBV19 and TRBJ1-5; D may be TRBD1 (6 bases). Germline assignment: CDR1 LNHDA and CDR2 SQIVND (reference sequence). This CDR3 spans 13 amino acids. Trimming pared 7 bases from V and 1 base from J, leaving 8 bases between. DNA for the CDR3: TGTGCCAGTACCGACAGGAGCAATCAGCCCCAGCATTTT. Translating it yields CASTDRSNQPQHF. Drawing the rest from reference TRBV19 and TRBJ1-5, the complete variable domain is DGGITQSPKYLFRKEGQNVTLSCEQNLNHDAMYWYRQDPGQGLRLIYYSQIVNDFQKGDIAEGYSVSREKKESFPLTVTSAQKNPTAFYLCASTDRSNQPQHFGDGTRLSIL.

J is TRBJ1-1 and V is TRBV29-1; no reliable D call. V was cut by 4 bases and J by 11 bases, with 8 bases left in between. The CDR3 consists of 9 residues. Per germline, CDR1 SQVTM and CDR2 ANQGSEA. The CDR3 DNA reads TGCAGCGTTGGGCGGGTCGCTTTCTTT. Translation gives CSVGRVAFF.

This clone was observed a single time. The genes are TRBV19 and TRBJ1-1; no firm D call. V lost 6 bases to trimming and J lost 5 bases, with 16 bases between them. Germline loops: CDR1 LNHDA, CDR2 SQIVND (reference sequence). This CDR3 spans 14 amino acids. CDR3 region: CASRPLGYGTEAFF. CDR3 coding DNA: TGTGCCAGTAGGCCGCTGGGGTATGGAACTGAAGCTTTCTTT.

V gene TRBV9 combines with J gene TRBJ2-3; 8 bases match TRBD2. The germline V gene has CDR1 SGDLS and CDR2 YYNGEE. CDR3 length equals 14 residues. Trimming took 0 bases from V and 4 from J; bases not matched to a gene: 1. The CDR3 region is CASSVEGLADTQYF. The CDR3 DNA sequence: TGTGCCAGCAGCGTAGAGGGACTAGCAGATACGCAGTATTTT.

V usage is TRBV5-1 and J usage is TRBJ2-5; unclear D gene. Germline assignment: CDR1 SGHRS and CDR2 YFSETQ. The CDR3 loop spans 18 amino acids. V was clipped by 4 bases and J by 3 bases, with 25 bases between them. The CDR3 loop is CASSPDPGTNTAKETQYF. The CDR3 nucleotides are TGCGCCAGCAGCCCGGACCCGGGCACCAACACAGCTAAAGAGACCCAGTACTTC.

The chain carries TRBV7-6 and TRBJ2-7, with 11 bases that match TRBD1. Trimming removed 4 bases from V and 4 bases from J; junction bases left unmatched: 12. Germline assignment: CDR1 SGHVS and CDR2 FNYEAQ. This CDR3 contains 17 residues. The CDR3 spells CASSSPRPGQGVYEQYF. The CDR3 DNA sequence: TGTGCCAGCAGCTCACCTAGACCGGGACAGGGGGTGTACGAGCAGTACTTC. The complete variable domain, with remaining parts taken from reference TRBV7-6 and TRBJ2-7, reads GAGVSQSPRYKVTKRGQDVALRCDPISGHVSLYWYRQALGQGPEFLTYFNYEAQQDKSGLPNDRFSAERPEGSISTLTIQRTEQRDSAMYRCASSSPRPGQGVYEQYFGPGTRLTVT.

V usage is TRBV29-1 and J usage is TRBJ1-5; no firm D call. The V end lost 6 bases, the J end lost 8 bases, and 14 bases lay between the germline ends. The germline gives CDR1 SQVTM, CDR2 ANQGSEA. The CDR3 is made up of 12 amino acids. DNA for the CDR3: TGCAGCGTCAGCAGAGGCGGGGAGCCCCAGCATTTT. Its translation is CSVSRGGEPQHF.

The J gene is TRBJ2-2, the V gene TRBV6-4, with TRBD2 identical over 7 bases. Trimming removed 8 bases from V and 4 bases from J; junction bases left unmatched: 4. From germline, CDR1 is MRHNA and CDR2 SNTAGT. This CDR3 has 13 amino acids. CDR3 DNA sequence: TGTGCCAGCGGACTAGAGGCCACCGGGGAGCTGTTTTTT. Protein product: CASGLEATGELFF.